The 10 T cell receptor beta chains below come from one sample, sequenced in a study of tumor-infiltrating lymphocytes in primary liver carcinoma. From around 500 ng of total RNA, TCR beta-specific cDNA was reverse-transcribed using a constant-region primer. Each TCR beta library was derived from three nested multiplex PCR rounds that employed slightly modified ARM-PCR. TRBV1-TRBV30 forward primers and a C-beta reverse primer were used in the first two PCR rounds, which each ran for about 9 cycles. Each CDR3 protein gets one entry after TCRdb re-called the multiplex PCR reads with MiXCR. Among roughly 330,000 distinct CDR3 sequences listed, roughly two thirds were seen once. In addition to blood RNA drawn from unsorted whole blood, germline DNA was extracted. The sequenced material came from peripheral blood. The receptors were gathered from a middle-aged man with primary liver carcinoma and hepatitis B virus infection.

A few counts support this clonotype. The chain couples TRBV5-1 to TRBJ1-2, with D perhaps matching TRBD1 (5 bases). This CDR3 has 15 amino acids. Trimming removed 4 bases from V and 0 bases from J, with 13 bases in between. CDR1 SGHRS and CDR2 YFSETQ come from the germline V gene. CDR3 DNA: TGCGCCAGCAGCGATGGCGGGACGACTAACTATGGCTACACCTTC. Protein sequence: CASSDGGTTNYGYTF. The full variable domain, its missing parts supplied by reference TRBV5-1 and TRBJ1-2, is KAGVTQTPRYLIKTRGQQVTLSCSPISGHRSVSWYQQTPGQGLQFLFEYFSETQRNKGNFPGRFSGRQFSNSRSEMNVSTLELGDSALYLCASSDGGTTNYGYTFGSGTRLTVV.

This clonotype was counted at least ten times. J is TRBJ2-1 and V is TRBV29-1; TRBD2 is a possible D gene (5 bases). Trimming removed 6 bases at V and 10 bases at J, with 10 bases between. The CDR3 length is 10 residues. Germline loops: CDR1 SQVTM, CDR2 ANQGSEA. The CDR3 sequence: CSVGGPEQFF. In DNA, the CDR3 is TGCAGCGTCGGAGGACCGGAGCAGTTCTTC.

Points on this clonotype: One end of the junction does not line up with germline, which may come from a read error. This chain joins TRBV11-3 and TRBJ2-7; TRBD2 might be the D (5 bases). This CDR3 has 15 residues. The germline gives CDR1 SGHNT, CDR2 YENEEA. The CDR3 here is CVSTESIGESYEQYF. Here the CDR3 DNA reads TGTGTCAGCACCGAATCAATCGGGGAGAGCTATGAGCAGTACTTC.

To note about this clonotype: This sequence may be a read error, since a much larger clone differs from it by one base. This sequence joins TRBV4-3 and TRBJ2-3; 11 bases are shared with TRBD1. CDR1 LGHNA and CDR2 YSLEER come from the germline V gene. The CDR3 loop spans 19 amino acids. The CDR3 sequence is CVSSQVFGQGAIRTDTQYF. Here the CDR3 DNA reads TGCGTCAGCAGCCAAGTCTTTGGACAGGGGGCGATTAGGACAGATACGCAGTATTTT.

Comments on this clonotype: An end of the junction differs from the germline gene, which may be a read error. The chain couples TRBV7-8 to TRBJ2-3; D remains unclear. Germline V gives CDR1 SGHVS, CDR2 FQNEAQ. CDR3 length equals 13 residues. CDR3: CASSLVVQDAQYF. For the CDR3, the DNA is TGTGCTAGCAGCTTAGTGGTTCAGGATGCGCAGTATTTT.

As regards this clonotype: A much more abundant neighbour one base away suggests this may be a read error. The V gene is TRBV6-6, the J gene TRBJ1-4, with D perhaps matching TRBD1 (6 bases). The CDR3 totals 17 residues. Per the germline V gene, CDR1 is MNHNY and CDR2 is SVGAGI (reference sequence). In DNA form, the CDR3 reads TGTGCCAGCAGTTACGGGGGGGCCAAGAGAACTAGTGAAAAACTGTTTTTT. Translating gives CASSYGGAKRTSEKLFF.

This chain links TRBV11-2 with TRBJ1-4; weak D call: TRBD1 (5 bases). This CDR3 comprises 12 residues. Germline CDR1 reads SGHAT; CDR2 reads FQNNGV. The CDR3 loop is CASGAGDEKLFF. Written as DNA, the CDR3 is TGTGCAAGCGGGGCTGGGGATGAAAAACTGTTTTTT. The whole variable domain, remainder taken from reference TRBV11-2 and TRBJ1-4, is EAGVAQSPRYKIIEKRQSVAFWCNPISGHATLYWYQQILGQGPKLLIQFQNNGVVDDSQLPKDRFSAERLKGVDSTLKIQPAKLEDSAVYLCASGAGDEKLFFGSGTQLSVL.

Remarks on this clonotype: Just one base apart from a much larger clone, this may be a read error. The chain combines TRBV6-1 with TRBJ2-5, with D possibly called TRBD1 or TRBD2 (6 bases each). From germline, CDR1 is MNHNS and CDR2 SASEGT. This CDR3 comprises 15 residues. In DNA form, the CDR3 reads TGTGACAGCAGTGAGAATACAGGGAGGAGGGAGACCCAGTACTTC. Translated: CDSSENTGRRETQYF.

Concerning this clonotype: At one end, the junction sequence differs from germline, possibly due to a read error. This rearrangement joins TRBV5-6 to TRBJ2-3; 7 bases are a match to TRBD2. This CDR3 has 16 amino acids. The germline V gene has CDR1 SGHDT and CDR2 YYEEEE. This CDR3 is CANSGGTNESPDTQYF. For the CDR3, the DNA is TGTGCCAACAGCGGCGGGACTAATGAAAGTCCAGATACGCAGTATTTT. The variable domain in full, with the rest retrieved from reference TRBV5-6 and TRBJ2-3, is DAGVTQSPTHLIKTRGQQVTLRCSPKSGHDTVSWYQQALGQGPQFIFQYYEEEERQRGNFPDRFSGHQFPNYSSELNVNALLLGDSALYLCANSGGTNESPDTQYFGPGTRLTVL.

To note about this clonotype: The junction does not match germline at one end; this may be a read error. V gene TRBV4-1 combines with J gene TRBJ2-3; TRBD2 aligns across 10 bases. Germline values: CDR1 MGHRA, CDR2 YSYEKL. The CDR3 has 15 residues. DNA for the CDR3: TGCGCCGGCAGACCTAGCGGGAGAAGTGGAGATACGCAGTATTTT. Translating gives CAGRPSGRSGDTQYF.